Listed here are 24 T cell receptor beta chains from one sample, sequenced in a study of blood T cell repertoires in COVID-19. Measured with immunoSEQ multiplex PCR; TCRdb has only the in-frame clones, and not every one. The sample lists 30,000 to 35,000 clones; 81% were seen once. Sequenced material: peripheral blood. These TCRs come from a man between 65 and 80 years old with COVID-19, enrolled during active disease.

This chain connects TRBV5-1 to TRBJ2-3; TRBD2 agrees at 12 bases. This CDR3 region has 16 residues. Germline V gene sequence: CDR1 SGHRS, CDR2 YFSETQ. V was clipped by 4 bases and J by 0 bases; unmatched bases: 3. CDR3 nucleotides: TGCGCCAGCAGCACCGGGACTAGCGGGAGCACAGATACGCAGTATTTT. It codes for CASSTGTSGSTDTQYF.

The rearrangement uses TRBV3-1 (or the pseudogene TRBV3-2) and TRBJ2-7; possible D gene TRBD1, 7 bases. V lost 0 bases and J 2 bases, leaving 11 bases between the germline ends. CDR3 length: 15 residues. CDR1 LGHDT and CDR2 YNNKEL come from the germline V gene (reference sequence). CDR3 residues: CASSQDPGGPYEQYF. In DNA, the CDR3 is TGTGCCAGCAGCCAAGACCCAGGGGGGCCCTACGAGCAGTACTTC.

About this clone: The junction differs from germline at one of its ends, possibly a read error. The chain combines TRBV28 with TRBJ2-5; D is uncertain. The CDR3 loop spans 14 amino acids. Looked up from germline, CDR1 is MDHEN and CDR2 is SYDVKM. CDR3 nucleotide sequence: TGTGCCAGCCGTTTGGCCGACTACCAAGAGACCCAGTACTTC. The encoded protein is CASRLADYQETQYF. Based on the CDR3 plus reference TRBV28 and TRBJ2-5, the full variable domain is DVKVTQSSRYLVKRTGEKVFLECVQDMDHENMFWYRQDPGLGLRLIYFSYDVKMKEKGDIPEGYSVSREKKERFSLILESASTNQTSMYLCASRLADYQETQYFGPGTRLLVL.

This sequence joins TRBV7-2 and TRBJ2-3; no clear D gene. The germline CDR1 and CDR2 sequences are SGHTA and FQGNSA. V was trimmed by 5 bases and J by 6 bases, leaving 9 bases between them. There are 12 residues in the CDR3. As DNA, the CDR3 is TGTGCCAGCAGCGTCTTACTGGATACGCAGTATTTT. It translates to CASSVLLDTQYF.

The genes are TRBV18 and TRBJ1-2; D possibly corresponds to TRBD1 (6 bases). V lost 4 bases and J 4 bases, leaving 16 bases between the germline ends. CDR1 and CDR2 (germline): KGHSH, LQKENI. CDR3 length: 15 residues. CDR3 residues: CASSLWTEGFYGYTF. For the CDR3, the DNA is TGTGCCAGCTCACTATGGACAGAGGGGTTCTATGGCTACACCTTC.

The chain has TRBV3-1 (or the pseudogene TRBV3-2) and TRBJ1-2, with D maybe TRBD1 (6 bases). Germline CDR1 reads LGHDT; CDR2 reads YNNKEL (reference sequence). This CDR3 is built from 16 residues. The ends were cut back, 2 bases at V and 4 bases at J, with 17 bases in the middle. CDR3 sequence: CASSQSAGALIYGYTF. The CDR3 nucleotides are TGTGCCAGCAGCCAAAGCGCGGGGGCGCTTATCTATGGCTACACCTTC.

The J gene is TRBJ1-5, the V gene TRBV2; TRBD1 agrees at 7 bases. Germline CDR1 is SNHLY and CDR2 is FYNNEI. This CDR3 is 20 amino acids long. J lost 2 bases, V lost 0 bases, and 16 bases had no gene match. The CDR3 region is CASSEALRFGGGWGNQPQHF. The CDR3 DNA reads TGTGCCAGCAGTGAAGCGCTTCGGTTTGGAGGGGGCTGGGGCAATCAGCCCCAGCATTTT.

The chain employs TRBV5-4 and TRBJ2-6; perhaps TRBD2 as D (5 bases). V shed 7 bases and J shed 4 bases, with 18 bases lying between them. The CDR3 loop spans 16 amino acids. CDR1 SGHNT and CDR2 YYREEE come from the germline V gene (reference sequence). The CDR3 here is CASGLQKGAGANVLTF. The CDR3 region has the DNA TGTGCCAGCGGATTACAAAAGGGAGCGGGGGCCAACGTCCTGACTTTC.

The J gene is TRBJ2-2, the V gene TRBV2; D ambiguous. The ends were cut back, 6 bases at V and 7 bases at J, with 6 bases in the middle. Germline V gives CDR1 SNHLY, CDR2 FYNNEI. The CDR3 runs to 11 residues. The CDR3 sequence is CASRLNGELFF. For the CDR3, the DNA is TGTGCCAGCAGGTTAAACGGGGAGCTGTTTTTT.

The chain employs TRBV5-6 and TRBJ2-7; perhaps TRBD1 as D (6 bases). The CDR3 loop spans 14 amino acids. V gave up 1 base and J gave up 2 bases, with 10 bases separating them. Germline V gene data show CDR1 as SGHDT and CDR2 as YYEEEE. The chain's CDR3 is CASSLPGVAYEQYF. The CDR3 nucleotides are TGTGCCAGCAGCTTGCCAGGGGTGGCCTACGAGCAGTACTTC.

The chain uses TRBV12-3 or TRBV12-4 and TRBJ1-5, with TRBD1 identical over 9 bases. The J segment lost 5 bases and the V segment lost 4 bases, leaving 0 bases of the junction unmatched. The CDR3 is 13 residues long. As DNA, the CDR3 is TGTGCCAGCAGTTGGGACAGGGATCAGCCCCAGCATTTT. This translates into CASSWDRDQPQHF.

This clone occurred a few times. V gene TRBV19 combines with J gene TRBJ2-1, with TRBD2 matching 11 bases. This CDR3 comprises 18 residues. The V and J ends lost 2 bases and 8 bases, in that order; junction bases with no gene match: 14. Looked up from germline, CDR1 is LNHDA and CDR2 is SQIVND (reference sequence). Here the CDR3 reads CASSISSGRARFSYEQFF. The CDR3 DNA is TGTGCCAGTAGTATAAGTAGCGGGAGGGCTAGATTTTCGTATGAGCAGTTCTTC.

CDR3 region: CASSQTGLADAQYF. The CDR3 nucleotides are TGTGCCAGCAGCCAAACGGGACTAGCGGATGCGCAGTATTTT. The chain combines TRBV7-8 with TRBJ2-3, with TRBD2 identical over 11 bases. This CDR3 is built from 14 residues. Trimming at V came to 5 bases and at J to 10 bases, leaving 8 bases not matched to a gene. From germline, CDR1 is SGHVS and CDR2 FQNEAQ. Drawing the rest from reference TRBV7-8 and TRBJ2-3, the complete variable domain is GAGVSQSPRYKVAKRGQDVALRCDPISGHVSLFWYQQALGQGPEFLTYFQNEAQLDKSGLPSDRFFAERPEGSVSTLKIQRTQQEDSAVYLCASSQTGLADAQYFGPGTRLTVL.

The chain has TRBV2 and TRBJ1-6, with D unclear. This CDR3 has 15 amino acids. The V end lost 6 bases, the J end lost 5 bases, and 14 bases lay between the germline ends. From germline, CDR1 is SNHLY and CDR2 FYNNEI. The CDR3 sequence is CASRRADANNSPLHF. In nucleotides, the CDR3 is TGTGCCAGCAGGAGAGCGGACGCAAATAATTCACCCCTCCACTTT.

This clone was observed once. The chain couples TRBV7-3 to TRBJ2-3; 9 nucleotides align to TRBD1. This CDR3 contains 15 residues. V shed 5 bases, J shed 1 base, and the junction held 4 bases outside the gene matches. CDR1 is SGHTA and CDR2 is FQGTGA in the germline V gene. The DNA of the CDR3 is TGTGCCAGCAGCGCCCGACAGGGGGGCACAGATACGCAGTATTTT. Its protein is CASSARQGGTDTQYF.

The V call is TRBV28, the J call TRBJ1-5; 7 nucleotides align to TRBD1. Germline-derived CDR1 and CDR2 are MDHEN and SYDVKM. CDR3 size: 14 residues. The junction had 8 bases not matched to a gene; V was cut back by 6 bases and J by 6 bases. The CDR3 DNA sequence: TGTGCCAGCAGCAGGGGCAGGGGGACTCAGCCCCAGCATTTT. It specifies CASSRGRGTQPQHF.

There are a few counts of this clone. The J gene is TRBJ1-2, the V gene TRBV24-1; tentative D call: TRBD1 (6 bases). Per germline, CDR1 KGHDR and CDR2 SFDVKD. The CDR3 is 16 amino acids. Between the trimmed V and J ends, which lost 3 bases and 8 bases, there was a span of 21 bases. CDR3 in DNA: TGTGCCACCAGTGATCCCTACCCTGACAGGTGGGAGGGCTACACCTTC. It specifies CATSDPYPDRWEGYTF.

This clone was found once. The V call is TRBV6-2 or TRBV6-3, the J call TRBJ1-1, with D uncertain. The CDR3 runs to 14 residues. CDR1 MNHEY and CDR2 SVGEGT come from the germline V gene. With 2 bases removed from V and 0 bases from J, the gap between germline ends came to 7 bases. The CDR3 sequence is CASSYGHLNTEAFF. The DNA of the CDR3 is TGTGCCAGCAGTTACGGGCACCTGAACACTGAAGCTTTCTTT.

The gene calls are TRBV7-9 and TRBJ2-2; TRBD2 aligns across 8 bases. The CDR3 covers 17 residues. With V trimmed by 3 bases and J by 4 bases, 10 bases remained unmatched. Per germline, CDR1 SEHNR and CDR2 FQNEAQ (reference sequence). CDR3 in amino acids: CASSLLPRTSLTGELFF. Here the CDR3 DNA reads TGTGCCAGCAGCTTGCTTCCGAGGACTAGCCTCACCGGGGAGCTGTTTTTT.

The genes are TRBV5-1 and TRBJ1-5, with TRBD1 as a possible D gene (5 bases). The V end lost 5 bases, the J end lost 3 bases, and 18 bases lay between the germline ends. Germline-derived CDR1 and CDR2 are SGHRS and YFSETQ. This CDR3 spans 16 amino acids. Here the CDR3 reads CASSWAPGGSNQPQHF. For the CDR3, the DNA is TGCGCCAGCAGTTGGGCCCCCGGGGGGTCCAATCAGCCCCAGCATTTT.

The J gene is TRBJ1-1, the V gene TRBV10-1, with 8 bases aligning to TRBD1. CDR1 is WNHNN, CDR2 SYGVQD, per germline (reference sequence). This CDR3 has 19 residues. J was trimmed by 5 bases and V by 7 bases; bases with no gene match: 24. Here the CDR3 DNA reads TGCGCCAGCATTACGATTTCCGGGCAGGGGGCGCGTGTCCGGACTGAAGCTTTCTTT. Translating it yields CASITISGQGARVRTEAFF.

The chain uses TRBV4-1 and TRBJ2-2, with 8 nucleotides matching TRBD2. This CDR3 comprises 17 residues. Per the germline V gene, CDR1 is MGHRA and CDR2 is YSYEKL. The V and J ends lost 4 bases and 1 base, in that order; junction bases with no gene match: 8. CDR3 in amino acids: CASSRLVAGLNTGELFF. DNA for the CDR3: TGCGCCAGCAGCCGACTAGTAGCGGGACTGAACACCGGGGAGCTGTTTTTT.

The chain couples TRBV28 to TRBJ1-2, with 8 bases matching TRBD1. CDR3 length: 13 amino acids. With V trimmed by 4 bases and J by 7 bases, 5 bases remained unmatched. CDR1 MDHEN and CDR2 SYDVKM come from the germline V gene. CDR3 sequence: CASSSRTGTGYTF. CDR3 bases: TGTGCCAGCAGTTCGAGGACAGGGACTGGCTACACCTTC.

This chain's CDR3 is CASEIGGASNQPQHF. In nucleotides, the CDR3 is TGTGCCAGCGAAATTGGGGGCGCAAGCAATCAGCCCCAGCATTTT. The chain joins TRBV28 to TRBJ1-5; D is possibly TRBD1 (6 bases). Germline lookup yields CDR1 MDHEN and CDR2 SYDVKM. The V end lost 8 bases, the J end lost 1 base, and 15 bases lay between the germline ends. This CDR3 is 15 amino acids long.